A single sample is the source of the 25 T cell receptor beta chains below, sequenced in a study of tumor-infiltrating lymphocytes in primary liver carcinoma. Starting material for RNA and DNA co-extraction consisted of about 20-32 mg of unsorted bulk tissue. Priming with a constant-region primer yielded TCR beta cDNA from 450 to 550 ng total RNA. For TCR beta, libraries were produced by three nested multiplex PCR rounds using slightly modified ARM-PCR. For approximately 10 cycles apiece, the opening two PCR rounds ran with TRBV1-TRBV30 forward primers and a C-beta reverse primer. One entry per CDR3 protein results from TCRdb running MiXCR on the multiplex PCR reads. This table holds about 84,000 distinct CDR3 sequences, over 60% found once. Material: liver tumor tissue from sampling region 1. Stated subset: tumor region T1, superior pole. These receptors all come from a man aged 40-49 years with primary liver carcinoma and hepatitis B virus infection.

This clonotype has more than one count but fewer than ten. A much larger clone is a single base away; this may be a read error. In this CDR3 the conserved last residue, phenylalanine or tryptophan, is missing, so a read error is likely. The gene calls are TRBV6-5 and TRBJ1-1, with D possibly being TRBD1 (6 bases). V shed 7 bases and J shed 4 bases, with 19 bases lying between them. This CDR3 spans 15 amino acids. CDR1 and CDR2 (germline): MNHEY, SVGAGI. The CDR3 spells CASIKLGGGGTEAFL. Written as DNA, the CDR3 is TGTGCCAGCATCAAGCTCGGCGGGGGCGGCACTGAAGCTTTCCTT.

This clonotype was recorded a few times. The CDR3 loop reads CSAGGQEKTEAFF. The CDR3 DNA is TGCAGTGCGGGGGGACAGGAGAAGACTGAAGCTTTCTTT. The chain recombines TRBV20-1 with TRBJ1-1; 8 positions match TRBD1. The CDR3 runs 13 residues. After removal of 6 bases from V and 5 bases from J, the junction contained 8 bases not matched to a gene. Per germline, CDR1 DFQATT and CDR2 SNEGSKA (reference sequence).

This sequence joins TRBV2 and TRBJ1-5; a weak D match, TRBD1 (5 bases). The CDR3 is made up of 14 amino acids. V was clipped by 7 bases and J by 5 bases, with 15 bases between them. Germline V gives CDR1 SNHLY, CDR2 FYNNEI. CDR3 nucleotide sequence: TGTGCCAGCATTGAGGCAGGGACCTATCAGCCCCAGCATTTT. Translating it yields CASIEAGTYQPQHF.

Notes on this clonotype: This may stem from a read error, because a much larger clone lies one nucleotide away. The CDR3 region is CASSAPTRDPTDMQYF. In DNA form, the CDR3 reads TGTGCCAGCAGCGCCCCGACTAGGGATCCCACAGATATGCAGTATTTT. The J gene is TRBJ2-3, the V gene TRBV28, with D possibly matching TRBD2 (6 bases). Germline CDR1 is MDHEN and CDR2 is SYDVKM. CDR3 size: 16 residues.

CDR3 loop: CASSRSFNYDQYF. In DNA, the CDR3 is TGTGCCAGTAGTAGGAGCTTTAACTATGACCAGTACTTC. The chain recombines TRBV19 with TRBJ2-7; unclear D gene. The CDR3 extends over 13 amino acids. Per germline, CDR1 LNHDA and CDR2 SQIVND (reference sequence). Trimming cost V 4 bases and J 10 bases, with 17 bases left between them.

In its sample, this clonotype was seen many times. The V and J genes are TRBV5-6 and TRBJ1-5, with 10 bases aligning to TRBD1. The V segment lost 4 bases and the J segment 4 bases; nucleotides outside the gene matches: 8. Per germline, CDR1 SGHDT and CDR2 YYEEEE. The CDR3 totals 16 residues. The CDR3 is CASSRRQGAMNQPQHF. The CDR3 DNA is TGTGCCAGCAGCCGCCGACAGGGGGCAATGAATCAGCCCCAGCATTTT. The variable domain in full, completed from reference TRBV5-6 and TRBJ1-5, reads DAGVTQSPTHLIKTRGQQVTLRCSPKSGHDTVSWYQQALGQGPQFIFQYYEEEERQRGNFPDRFSGHQFPNYSSELNVNALLLGDSALYLCASSRRQGAMNQPQHFGDGTRLSIL.

This clonotype was seen only a few times. The chain carries TRBV7-9 and TRBJ2-2; D might be TRBD1 (6 bases). The germline V and J ends were trimmed by 9 bases and 4 bases, with 18 bases remaining between them. Germline loops: CDR1 SEHNR, CDR2 FQNEAQ (reference sequence). This CDR3 has 15 residues. DNA of the CDR3: TGTGCCAGTAATTTCACAGGGACGGGCACCGGGGAGCTGTTTTTT. Translating gives CASNFTGTGTGELFF.

CDR3 bases: TGTGCCAGCGAAAGTATCGGGGCAGATACGCAGTATTTT. The encoded protein is CASESIGADTQYF. This chain joins TRBV6-1 and TRBJ2-3, with D maybe TRBD2 (5 bases). Germline CDR1 MNHNS, CDR2 SASEGT. This CDR3 has 13 amino acids. V lost 8 bases to trimming and J lost 4 bases, with 13 bases between them.

As concerns this clonotype: The junction shows a germline mismatch at one end, possibly a read error. The chain carries TRBV11-2 and TRBJ1-2; no definite D call. The germline CDR1 and CDR2 sequences are SGHAT and FQNNGV. The CDR3 length is 13 residues. CDR3 DNA: TGTGCCAGCAGCTTAGAGTGGAGCTATGGCTCCACCTTC. Its translation: CASSLEWSYGSTF.

Comment on this clonotype: The CDR3 carries no conserved terminal phenylalanine or tryptophan, so it likely arises from a read error. The V call is TRBV11-2, the J call TRBJ2-1; 8 bases fit TRBD2. There are 16 residues in the CDR3. With V trimmed by 7 bases and J by 9 bases, 17 bases remained unmatched. Germline V gene data show CDR1 as SGHAT and CDR2 as FQNNGV. The CDR3 spells CASTLDIGLAMGEQFL. The CDR3 nucleotides read TGTGCCAGCACTTTGGATATCGGACTAGCCATGGGTGAGCAGTTCTTA.

This clonotype was counted a single time. The CDR3 end shows no conserved phenylalanine or tryptophan, and so a read error is likely. No DNA is shown, since the ends of the CDR3 on it are uncertain; the CDR3 is the one TCRdb lists. V and J are TRBV14 and TRBJ1-1; the table assigns TRBD1, which was not confirmed against the DNA. The CDR3 comprises 13 residues, both ends counted. The germline CDR1 and CDR2 sequences are SGHDN and FVKESK. CDR3 sequence reads: CASSRLRGTEDFI.

About this clonotype: The germline gene is not matched at one end of the junction; a read error may be the cause. The genes are TRBV6-6 and TRBJ1-6, with TRBD1 matching over 9 bases. Germline CDR1 reads MNHNY; CDR2 reads SVGAGI (reference sequence). The CDR3 sequence is 14 residues long. The DNA for the CDR3 is TGTGCCGGCAGGGTGGGACAGGGAATTTCACTCCTCCACTTT. It translates to CAGRVGQGISLLHF.

The chain uses TRBV6-5 and TRBJ2-3; the D gene is possibly TRBD1 (6 bases). V shed 6 bases and J shed 6 bases, with 19 bases lying between them. The CDR3 loop spans 15 amino acids. Germline CDR1 MNHEY, CDR2 SVGAGI. The CDR3 nucleotides read TGTGCCAGCAGACGCGAGACAGGCAAATACGATACGCAGTATTTT. Encoded protein: CASRRETGKYDTQYF.

Notes on this clonotype: At one boundary the junction diverges from the germline segment, which might be a read error. V is TRBV6-1 and J is TRBJ2-7; a possible D gene is TRBD2 (6 bases). Germline-derived CDR1 and CDR2 are MNHNS and SASEGT. This CDR3 has 15 residues. The CDR3 DNA follows: TGTGGCAGCAGTGAAGCCCCGGGACGGGGGTACGAGCAGTACTTC. Protein: CGSSEAPGRGYEQYF.

The rearrangement links TRBV11-1 to TRBJ2-3, with D perhaps assigned TRBD1 or TRBD2 (5 bases each). The germline V gene has CDR1 SGHAT and CDR2 FQDESV (reference sequence). The CDR3 is 12 residues long. V shed 5 bases and J shed 7 bases, with 10 bases lying between them. The CDR3 loop reads CASSPGTNTQYF. Here the CDR3 DNA reads TGTGCCAGCAGCCCCGGGACGAATACGCAGTATTTT.

With respect to this clonotype: One end of the junction does not line up with germline, which may come from a read error. This chain joins TRBV4-1 and TRBJ2-3; TRBD2 agrees at 8 bases. This CDR3 comprises 14 residues. Germline V lookup: CDR1 MGHRA, CDR2 YSYEKL. CDR3 in amino acids: CASSPTSDADTQYF. The CDR3 bases are TGCGCCAGTAGCCCGACTAGCGACGCAGATACACAGTATTTT.

A note on this clonotype: One junction end does not reproduce the germline sequence, and a read error may be involved. The chain links TRBV11-2 to TRBJ2-3; 9 bases agree with TRBD2. Per germline, CDR1 SGHAT and CDR2 FQNNGV. The CDR3 is made up of 16 amino acids. The chain's CDR3 is CASSLEGTSCTDTQYF. The CDR3 nucleotides are TGTGCCAGCAGCTTAGAAGGGACTAGCTGCACAGATACACAATATTTC. The full variable domain, with the rest looked up from reference TRBV11-2 and TRBJ2-3, is EAGVAQSPRYKIIEKRQSVAFWCNPISGHATLYWYQQILGQGPKLLIQFQNNGVVDDSQLPKDRFSAERLKGVDSTLKIQPAKLEDSAVYLCASSLEGTSCTDTQYFGPGTRLTVL.

The V and J genes are TRBV4-1 and TRBJ2-1; D gene unclear. This CDR3 has 14 amino acids. From germline, CDR1 is MGHRA and CDR2 YSYEKL. The CDR3 reads CANSVATYGNEQFF. The CDR3 nucleotides read TGCGCTAACAGCGTCGCAACCTACGGCAATGAGCAGTTCTTC.

In its sample, this clonotype was seen many times. V is TRBV5-1 and J is TRBJ2-1; D gene ambiguous. The CDR3 has 13 residues. Germline assignment: CDR1 SGHRS and CDR2 YFSETQ. The V and J ends lost 2 bases and 9 bases respectively, with 12 bases between them. The CDR3 sequence: CASSFDLTSEQFF. The DNA of the CDR3 is TGCGCCAGCAGCTTTGATCTCACCAGTGAGCAGTTCTTC.

Details on this clonotype: At one end, the junction sequence differs from germline, possibly due to a read error. The chain recombines TRBV24-1 with TRBJ2-7, with 9 bases that match TRBD1. The CDR3 extends over 16 amino acids. Germline CDR1 and CDR2: KGHDR and SFDVKD. CDR3 coding DNA: TGTGCCATCAGTGAGCCCTCCACAGGGGGCGTATACGAGCAGTACTTC. It translates to CAISEPSTGGVYEQYF.

Comments on this clonotype: One junction end does not reproduce the germline sequence, and a read error may be involved. V gene TRBV6-6 combines with J gene TRBJ1-5; D gene unclear. Germline V gene data show CDR1 as MNHNY and CDR2 as SVGAGI (reference sequence). There are 15 residues in the CDR3. Here the CDR3 reads CTSGGLGLDHQPQHF. The CDR3 nucleotides are TGTACCAGCGGTGGCTTAGGGCTTGACCATCAGCCCCAGCATTTT.

In the case of this clonotype: One end of the junction fails to match germline, which may point to a read error. The gene calls are TRBV11-2 and TRBJ1-1; D possibly corresponds to TRBD1 (5 bases). This CDR3 spans 17 amino acids. CDR1 and CDR2 (germline): SGHAT, FQNNGV. The DNA for the CDR3 is TGTGTCAGCAGCCGAATGGGGGGACGGGGGTTCAGCACTGAGGCTTTCTTT. Its protein product is CVSSRMGGRGFSTEAFF.

A single count supports this clonotype. A read error may produce the germline difference seen at one junction end. The rearrangement joins TRBV10-3 to TRBJ2-7; 7 nucleotides agree with TRBD2. The CDR3 contains 18 residues. Per the germline V gene, CDR1 is ENHRY and CDR2 is SYGVKD. For the CDR3, the DNA is TGTGCCATCAGCCCGGGGCTAGCGGCGTCCCCCTTCTCCTACGAGCATCACTTC. Encoded protein: CAISPGLAASPFSYEHHF.

Comments on this clonotype: Mismatch with germline at one junction end may stem from a read error. The chain couples TRBV12-3 or TRBV12-4 to TRBJ2-1; 11 bases agree with TRBD2. The CDR3 runs 14 residues. The CDR3, as DNA: TGTACCAGCATCGGACTAGCGGGTCTTGGTGAGCAGTTCTTC. It encodes CTSIGLAGLGEQFF.

This clonotype is a singleton in its sample. Since no conserved phenylalanine or tryptophan closes the CDR3, a read error is the likely cause. The limits of the CDR3 on the DNA are not certain, so only TCRdb's listed CDR3 is given. The V call is TRBV11-3, the J call TRBJ2-7. CDR1 SGHNT and CDR2 YENEEA come from the germline V gene. Termini included, the CDR3 measures 13 amino acids. The CDR3 reads CASSLGAGYEQCS.